This T cell receptor (beta chain) was obtained from a study of shared clonotypes between healthy human individuals. Study as a whole: CD4 naive and memory got three plates each, CD8 naive two, CD8 memory one.

General study findings and limits: Non-shared clonotypes showed lower generation probabilities than clonotypes common to all four donors.

The CDR3 spans 12 residues. Germline-derived CDR1 and CDR2 are SGHTS and YDEGEE. Generated by immunoSEQ multiplex PCR, the TCRdb table keeps only in-frame clones and is missing some. The sample includes around 2.5 million clones, 80% to 95% of them seen just once. As to this clone: Its antigen is not identified. At one boundary the junction diverges from the germline segment, which might be a read error.

All of the donors resided in Nashville, Tennessee, and each was a Caucasian adult. Source material: naive CD4+ T cells from PBMCs. Subset described: CD45RA+ positively selected. This sequence originates from a man younger than 35 in good health. Some clones in this sample may be carry-over from other donors' samples. The V call is TRBV5-8, the J call TRBJ1-1; no clear D. The CDR3 bases are TGTGCCAGCAGCTTGTTGAAAACTGAAGCTTTCTTT. It encodes CASSLLKTEAFF. Full variable domain (missing parts from reference TRBV5-8 and TRBJ1-1): EAGVTQSPTHLIKTRGQQATLRCSPISGHTSVYWYQQALGLGLQFLLWYDEGEERNRGNFPPRFSGRQFPNYSSELNVNALELEDSALYLCASSLLKTEAFFGQGTRLTVV.